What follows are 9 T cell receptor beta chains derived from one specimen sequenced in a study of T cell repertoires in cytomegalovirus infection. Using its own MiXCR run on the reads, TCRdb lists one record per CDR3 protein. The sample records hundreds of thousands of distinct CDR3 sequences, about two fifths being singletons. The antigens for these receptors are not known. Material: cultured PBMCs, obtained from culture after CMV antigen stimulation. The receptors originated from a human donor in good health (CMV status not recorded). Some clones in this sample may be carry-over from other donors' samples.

This CDR3 reads CASSEADLAGADEQFF. As DNA, the CDR3 is TGTGCCAGCAGTGAAGCGGACCTAGCGGGAGCTGATGAGCAGTTCTTC. The chain recombines TRBV6-1 with TRBJ2-1, with 10 nucleotides matching TRBD2. V lost 0 bases to trimming and J lost 8 bases; unmatched junction nucleotides: 7. CDR1 is MNHNS, CDR2 SASEGT, per germline. This CDR3 has 16 residues.

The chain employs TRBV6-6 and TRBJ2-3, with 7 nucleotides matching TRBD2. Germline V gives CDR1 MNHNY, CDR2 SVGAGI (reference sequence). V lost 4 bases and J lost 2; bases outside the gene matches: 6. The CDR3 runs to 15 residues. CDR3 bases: TGTGCCAGCAGTTCCCGGGACTACTACACAGATACGCAGTATTTT. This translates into CASSSRDYYTDTQYF.

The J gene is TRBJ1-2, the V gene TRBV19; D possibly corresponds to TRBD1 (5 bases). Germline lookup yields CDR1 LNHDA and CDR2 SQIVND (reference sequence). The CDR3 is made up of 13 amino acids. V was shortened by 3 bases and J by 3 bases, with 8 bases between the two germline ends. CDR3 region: CASSMGTYYGYTF. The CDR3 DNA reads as TGTGCCAGTAGTATGGGGACTTACTATGGCTACACCTTC.

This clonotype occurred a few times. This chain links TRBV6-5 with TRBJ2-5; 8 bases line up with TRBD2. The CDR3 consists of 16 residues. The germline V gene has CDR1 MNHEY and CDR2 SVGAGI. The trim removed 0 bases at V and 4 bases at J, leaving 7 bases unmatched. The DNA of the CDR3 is TGTGCCAGCAGTTACTCGGTGCGGGGGGCTGGAGAGACCCAGTACTTC. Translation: CASSYSVRGAGETQYF.

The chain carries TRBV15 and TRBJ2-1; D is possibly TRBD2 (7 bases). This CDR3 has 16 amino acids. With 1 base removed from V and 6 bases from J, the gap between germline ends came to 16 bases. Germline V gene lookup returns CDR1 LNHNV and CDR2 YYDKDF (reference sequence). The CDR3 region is CATSRGGGQGGNEQFF. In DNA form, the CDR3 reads TGTGCCACCAGCAGAGGGGGGGGGCAGGGAGGCAATGAGCAGTTCTTC.

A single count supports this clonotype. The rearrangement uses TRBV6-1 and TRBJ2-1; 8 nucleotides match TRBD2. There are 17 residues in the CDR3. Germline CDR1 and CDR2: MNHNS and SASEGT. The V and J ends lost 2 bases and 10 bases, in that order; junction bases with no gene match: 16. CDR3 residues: CASSESLLSGAPGEQFF. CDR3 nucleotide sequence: TGTGCCAGCAGTGAAAGCCTCCTTAGCGGGGCCCCGGGGGAGCAGTTCTTC.

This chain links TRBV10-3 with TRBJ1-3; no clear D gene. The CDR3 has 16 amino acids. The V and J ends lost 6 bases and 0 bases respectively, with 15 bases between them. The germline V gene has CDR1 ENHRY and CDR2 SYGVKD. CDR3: CAISQRTTSSGNTIYF. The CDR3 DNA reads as TGTGCCATCAGCCAAAGGACGACGAGCTCTGGAAACACCATATATTTT.

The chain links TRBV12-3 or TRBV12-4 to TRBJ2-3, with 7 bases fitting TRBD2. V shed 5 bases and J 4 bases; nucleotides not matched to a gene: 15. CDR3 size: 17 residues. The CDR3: CASSTSAGRPNSDTQYF. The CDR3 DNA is TGTGCCAGCAGTACCTCAGCCGGGAGGCCCAATTCAGATACGCAGTATTTT.

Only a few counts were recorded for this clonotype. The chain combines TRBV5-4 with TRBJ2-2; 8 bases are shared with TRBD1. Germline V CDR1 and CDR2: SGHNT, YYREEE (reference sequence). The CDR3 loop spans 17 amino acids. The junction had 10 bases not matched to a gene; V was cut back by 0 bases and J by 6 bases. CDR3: CASSLVFGQGISGELFF. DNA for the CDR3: TGTGCCAGCAGCTTGGTTTTTGGACAGGGTATTTCCGGGGAGCTGTTTTTT.